This entry features one T cell receptor (beta chain) sequence. Its antigen remains unidentified. The repertoire was sequenced with immunoSEQ multiplex PCR; TCRdb's copy has only in-frame clones and lacks some. The table shows about 88,000 clones, with 90% to 95% occurring only once. This CDR3 is 16 amino acids long. V lost 3 bases, J lost 7 bases, and 23 bases lay in between. CDR1 SGHRS and CDR2 YFSETQ come from the germline V gene. These data originate in a study of T cell responses to AZD1222 COVID-19 vaccine. Whole-study results and caveats: Spike-specific TCR repertoires showed rising breadth and depth after two AZD1222 doses. Spike-wide vaccine-associated CD4 TCRs dominated at 160-218 and 743-854. Clonal diversity may have been underestimated in mostly white British donors.

V usage is TRBV5-1 and J usage is TRBJ2-7, with D perhaps matching TRBD2 (6 bases). The TCR sequence derives from an adult in good health. The sample in question was peripheral blood, obtained on day 0 of AZD1222 vaccination. CDR3 region: CASSSSPWRALWEQYF. CDR3 sequence (DNA): TGCGCCAGCAGCTCATCTCCTTGGAGGGCGCTATGGGAGCAGTACTTC.